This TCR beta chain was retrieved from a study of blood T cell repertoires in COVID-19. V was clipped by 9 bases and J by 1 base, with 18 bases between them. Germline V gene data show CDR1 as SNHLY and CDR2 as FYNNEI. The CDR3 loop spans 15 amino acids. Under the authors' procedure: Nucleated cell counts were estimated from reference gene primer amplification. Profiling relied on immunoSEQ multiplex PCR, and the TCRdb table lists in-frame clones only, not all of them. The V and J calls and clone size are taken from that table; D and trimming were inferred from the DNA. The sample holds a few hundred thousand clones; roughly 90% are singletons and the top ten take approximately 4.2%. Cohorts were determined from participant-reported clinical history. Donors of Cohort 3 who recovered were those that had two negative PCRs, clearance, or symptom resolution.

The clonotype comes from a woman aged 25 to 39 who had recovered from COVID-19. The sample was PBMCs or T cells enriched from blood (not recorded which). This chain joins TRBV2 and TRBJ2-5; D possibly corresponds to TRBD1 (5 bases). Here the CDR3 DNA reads TGTGCCAGTATCGCGACAGCCTGGCCCCAAGAGACCCAGTACTTC. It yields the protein CASIATAWPQETQYF.